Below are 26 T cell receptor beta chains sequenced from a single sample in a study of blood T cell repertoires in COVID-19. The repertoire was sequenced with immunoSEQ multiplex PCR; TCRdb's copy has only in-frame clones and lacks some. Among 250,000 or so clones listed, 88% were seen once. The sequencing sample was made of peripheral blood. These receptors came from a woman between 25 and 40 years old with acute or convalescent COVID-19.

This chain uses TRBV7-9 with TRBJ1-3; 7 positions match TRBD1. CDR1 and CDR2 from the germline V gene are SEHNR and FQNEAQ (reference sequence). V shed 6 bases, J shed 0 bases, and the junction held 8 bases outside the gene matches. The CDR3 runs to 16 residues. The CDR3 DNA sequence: TGTGCCAGCAGGCACAAGACAGGGTTCTCTGGAAACACCATATATTTT. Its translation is CASRHKTGFSGNTIYF.

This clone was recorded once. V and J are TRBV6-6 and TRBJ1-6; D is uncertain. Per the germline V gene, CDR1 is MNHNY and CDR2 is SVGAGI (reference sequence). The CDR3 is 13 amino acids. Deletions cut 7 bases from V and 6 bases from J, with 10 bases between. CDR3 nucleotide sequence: TGTGCCAGCACCCAGACTAGTAATTCACCCCTCCACTTT. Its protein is CASTQTSNSPLHF.

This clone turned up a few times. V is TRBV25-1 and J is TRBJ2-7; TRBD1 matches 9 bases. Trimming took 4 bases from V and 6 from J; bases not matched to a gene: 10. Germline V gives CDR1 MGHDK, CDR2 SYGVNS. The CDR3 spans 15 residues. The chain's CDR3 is CASSGSTGGAGEQYF. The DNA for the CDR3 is TGTGCCAGCAGTGGCTCCACAGGGGGCGCGGGCGAGCAGTACTTC.

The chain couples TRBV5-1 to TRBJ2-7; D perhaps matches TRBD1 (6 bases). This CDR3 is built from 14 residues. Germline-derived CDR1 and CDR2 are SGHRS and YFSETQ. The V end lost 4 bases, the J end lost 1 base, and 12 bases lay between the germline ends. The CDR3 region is CASSTGTPSYEQYF. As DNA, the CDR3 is TGCGCCAGCAGCACCGGGACACCTTCCTACGAGCAGTACTTC. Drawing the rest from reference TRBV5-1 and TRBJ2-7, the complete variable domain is KAGVTQTPRYLIKTRGQQVTLSCSPISGHRSVSWYQQTPGQGLQFLFEYFSETQRNKGNFPGRFSGRQFSNSRSEMNVSTLELGDSALYLCASSTGTPSYEQYFGPGTRLTVT.

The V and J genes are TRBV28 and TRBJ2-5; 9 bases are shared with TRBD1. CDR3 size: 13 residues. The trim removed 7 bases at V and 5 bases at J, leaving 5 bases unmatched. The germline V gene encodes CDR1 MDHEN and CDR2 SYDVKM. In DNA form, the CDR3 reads TGTGCCAGCACCTCGGACAGGGGTGAGACCCAGTACTTC. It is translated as CASTSDRGETQYF.

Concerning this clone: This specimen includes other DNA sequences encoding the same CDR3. This CDR3 is CASSVGGRGTGELFF. The CDR3 region has the DNA TGTGCCAGCAGCGTAGGCGGGAGGGGCACCGGGGAGCTGTTTTTT. The gene calls are TRBV9 and TRBJ2-2, with 9 bases that match TRBD2. J was trimmed by 4 bases and V by 0 bases; bases with no gene match: 1. The CDR3 is 15 amino acids. CDR1 is SGDLS, CDR2 YYNGEE, per germline. Looking up the rest from reference TRBV9 and TRBJ2-2 gives the full variable domain: DSGVTQTPKHLITATGQRVTLRCSPRSGDLSVYWYQQSLDQGLQFLIQYYNGEERAKGNILERFSAQQFPDLHSELNLSSLELGDSALYFCASSVGGRGTGELFFGEGSRLTVL.

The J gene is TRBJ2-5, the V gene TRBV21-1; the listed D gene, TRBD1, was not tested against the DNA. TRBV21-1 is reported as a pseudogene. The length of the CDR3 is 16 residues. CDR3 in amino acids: CASSIPGTGGLETQYF. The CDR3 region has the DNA TGTGCCAGCAGCATACCCGGGACAGGGGGCTTAGAGACCCAGTACTTC.

The DNA for the CDR3 is TGTGCCAGCAGCTCAGTGGGGACTCCCTCTTGGAACGAGCAGTACTTC. Residues: CASSSVGTPSWNEQYF. The V call is TRBV6-2 or TRBV6-3, the J call TRBJ2-7; possible D gene TRBD2, 6 bases. Trimming took off 6 bases at V and 5 bases at J, with 23 bases between the two ends. The CDR3 is 16 amino acids. Germline CDR1 reads MNHEY; CDR2 reads SVGEGT.

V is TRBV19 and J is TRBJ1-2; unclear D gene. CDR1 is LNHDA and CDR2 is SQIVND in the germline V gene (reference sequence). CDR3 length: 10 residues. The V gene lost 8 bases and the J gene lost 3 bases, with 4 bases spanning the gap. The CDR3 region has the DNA TGTGCCAGTGGCCACTATGGCTACACCTTC. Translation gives CASGHYGYTF.

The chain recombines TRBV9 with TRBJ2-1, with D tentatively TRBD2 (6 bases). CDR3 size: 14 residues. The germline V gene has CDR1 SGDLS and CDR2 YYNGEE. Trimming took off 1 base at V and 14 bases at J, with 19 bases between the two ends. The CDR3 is CASSVNSFGGREFF. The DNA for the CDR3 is TGTGCCAGCAGCGTAAATTCCTTTGGAGGGCGGGAGTTCTTC.

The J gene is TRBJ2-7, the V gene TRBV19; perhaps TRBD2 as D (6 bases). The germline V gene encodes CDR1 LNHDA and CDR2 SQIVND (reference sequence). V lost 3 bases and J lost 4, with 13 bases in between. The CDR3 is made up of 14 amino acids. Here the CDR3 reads CASSIQHGGYEQYF. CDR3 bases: TGTGCCAGTAGTATTCAGCACGGAGGGTACGAGCAGTACTTC.

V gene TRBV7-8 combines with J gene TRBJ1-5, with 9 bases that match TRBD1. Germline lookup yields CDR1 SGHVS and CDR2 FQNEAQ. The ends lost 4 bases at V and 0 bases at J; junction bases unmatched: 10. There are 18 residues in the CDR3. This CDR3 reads CASSSGTGRWDSNQPQHF. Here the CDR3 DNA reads TGTGCCAGCAGCTCGGGGACAGGGCGCTGGGATAGCAATCAGCCCCAGCATTTT.

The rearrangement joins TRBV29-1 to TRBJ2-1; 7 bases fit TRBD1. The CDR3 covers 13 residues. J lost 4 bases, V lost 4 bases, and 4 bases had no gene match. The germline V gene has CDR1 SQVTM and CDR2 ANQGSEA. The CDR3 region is CSVGTGRYNEQFF. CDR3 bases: TGCAGCGTTGGGACAGGACGTTACAATGAGCAGTTCTTC.

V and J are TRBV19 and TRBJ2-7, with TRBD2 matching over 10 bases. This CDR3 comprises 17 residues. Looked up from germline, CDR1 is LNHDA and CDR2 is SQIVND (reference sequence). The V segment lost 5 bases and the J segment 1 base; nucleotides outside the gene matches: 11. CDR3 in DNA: TGTGCCAGTAGTGGGAGGGTGCTAGCGGGAGCGTCCTACGAGCAGTACTTC. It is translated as CASSGRVLAGASYEQYF.

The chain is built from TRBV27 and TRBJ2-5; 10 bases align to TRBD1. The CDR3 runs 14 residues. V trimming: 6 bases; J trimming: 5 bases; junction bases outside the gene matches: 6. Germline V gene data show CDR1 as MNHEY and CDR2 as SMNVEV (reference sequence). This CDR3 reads CASRRGQGRETQYF. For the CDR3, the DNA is TGTGCCAGCAGGAGGGGACAGGGGAGGGAGACCCAGTACTTC.

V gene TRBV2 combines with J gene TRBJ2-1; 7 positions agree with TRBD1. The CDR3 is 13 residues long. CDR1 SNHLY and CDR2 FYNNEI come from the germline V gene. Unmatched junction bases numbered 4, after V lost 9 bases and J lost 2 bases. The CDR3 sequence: CASPGQTYNEQFF. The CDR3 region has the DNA TGTGCCAGTCCGGGACAGACCTACAATGAGCAGTTCTTC.

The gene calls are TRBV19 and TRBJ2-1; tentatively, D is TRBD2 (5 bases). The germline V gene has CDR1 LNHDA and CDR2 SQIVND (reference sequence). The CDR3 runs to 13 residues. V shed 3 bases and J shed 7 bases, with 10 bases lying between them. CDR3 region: CASSMAGENEQFF. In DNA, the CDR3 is TGTGCCAGTAGTATGGCCGGGGAAAATGAGCAGTTCTTC.

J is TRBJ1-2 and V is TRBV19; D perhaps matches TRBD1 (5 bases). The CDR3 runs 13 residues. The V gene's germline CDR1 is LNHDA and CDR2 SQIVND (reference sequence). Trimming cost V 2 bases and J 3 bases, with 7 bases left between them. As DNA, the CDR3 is TGTGCCAGTAGTATATCGGGGGACTATGGCTACACCTTC. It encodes CASSISGDYGYTF.

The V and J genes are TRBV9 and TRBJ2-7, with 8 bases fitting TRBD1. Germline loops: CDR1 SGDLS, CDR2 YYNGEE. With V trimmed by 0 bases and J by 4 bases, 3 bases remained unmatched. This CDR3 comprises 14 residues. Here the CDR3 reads CASSVDGQGYEQYF. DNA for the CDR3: TGTGCCAGCAGCGTAGATGGACAGGGTTACGAGCAGTACTTC.

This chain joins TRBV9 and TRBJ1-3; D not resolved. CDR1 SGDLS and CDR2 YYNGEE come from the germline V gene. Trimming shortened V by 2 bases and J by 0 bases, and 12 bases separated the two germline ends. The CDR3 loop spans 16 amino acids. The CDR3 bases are TGTGCCAGCAGCGTCCAAGACTGGAGCTCTGGAAACACCATATATTTT. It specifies CASSVQDWSSGNTIYF.

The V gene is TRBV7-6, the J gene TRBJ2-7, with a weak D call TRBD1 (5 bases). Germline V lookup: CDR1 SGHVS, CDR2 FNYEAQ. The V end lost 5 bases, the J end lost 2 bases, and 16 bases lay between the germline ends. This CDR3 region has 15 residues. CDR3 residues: CASSPQPDTPYEQYF. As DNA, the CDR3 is TGTGCCAGCAGCCCGCAACCGGACACACCCTACGAGCAGTACTTC.

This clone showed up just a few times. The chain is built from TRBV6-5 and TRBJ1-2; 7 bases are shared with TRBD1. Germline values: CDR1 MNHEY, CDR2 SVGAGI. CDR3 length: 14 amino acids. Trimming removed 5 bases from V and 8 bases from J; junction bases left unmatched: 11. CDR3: CASSTRQGLRGYTF. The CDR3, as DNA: TGTGCCAGCAGTACGCGACAGGGTTTGCGGGGCTACACCTTC.

The CDR3 DNA sequence: TGTGCCAGCAGTTACGTCGGGAGCACTGAAGCTTTCTTT. It is translated as CASSYVGSTEAFF. The rearrangement joins TRBV6-2 or TRBV6-3 to TRBJ1-1, with D unresolved. The germline gives CDR1 MNHEY, CDR2 SVGEGT. CDR3 length: 13 residues. V was shortened by 2 bases and J by 4 bases, with 8 bases between the two germline ends.

The CDR3, as DNA: TGTGCCTGGAGTTCCAACTCCGGCTACACCTTC. Amino acids: CAWSSNSGYTF. J is TRBJ1-2 and V is TRBV30; D gene unclear. Germline V gene lookup returns CDR1 GTSNPN and CDR2 SVGIG (reference sequence). CDR3 length: 11 amino acids. V gave up 2 bases and J gave up 8 bases, with 9 bases separating them. The variable domain in full, completed from reference TRBV30 and TRBJ1-2, reads SQTIHQWPATLVQPVGSPLSLECTVEGTSNPNLYWYRQAAGRGLQLLFYSVGIGQISSEVPQNLSASRPQDRQFILSSKKLLLSDSGFYLCAWSSNSGYTFGSGTRLTVV.

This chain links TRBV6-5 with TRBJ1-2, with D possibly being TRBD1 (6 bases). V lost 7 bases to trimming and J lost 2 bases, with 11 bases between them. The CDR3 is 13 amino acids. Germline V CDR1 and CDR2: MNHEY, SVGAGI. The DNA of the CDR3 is TGTGCCAGCAACAGGGACGGGAACTATGGCTACACCTTC. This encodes CASNRDGNYGYTF.

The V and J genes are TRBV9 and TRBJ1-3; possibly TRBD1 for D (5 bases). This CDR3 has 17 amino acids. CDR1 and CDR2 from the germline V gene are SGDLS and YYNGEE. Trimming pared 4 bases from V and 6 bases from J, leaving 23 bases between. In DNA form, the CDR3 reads TGTGCCAGCAGCCCTGACCCTAGGGGCAACTGGGAAAACACCATATATTTT. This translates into CASSPDPRGNWENTIYF.